The sequence of this T cell receptor beta chain was determined in a study of CD39 and CD103 CD8 tumor-infiltrating T cells. Whole-study context: Comparisons covered HPV-positive and HPV-negative HNSCC, ovarian cancer and melanoma patients.

The repertoire was sequenced with immunoSEQ multiplex PCR; TCRdb's copy has only in-frame clones and lacks some. Among under 20,000 clones listed, 75% to 95% were seen once. Germline CDR1 and CDR2: SGDLS and YYNGEE. V lost 4 bases and J 5 bases, leaving 18 bases between the germline ends. The CDR3 totals 15 residues. Sequenced sample: CD8+ T cells sorted from blood. Subset defined: total memory CD8 T cells (CD45RA-CCR7+/-) from blood or uninvolved lymph node. This receptor was taken from a human donor with head and neck squamous cell carcinoma. This chain uses TRBV9 with TRBJ1-1; D is uncertain. CDR3 bases: TGTGCCAGCAGCCACGAGGATAGCTGGGATACTGAAGCTTTCTTT. Its protein product is CASSHEDSWDTEAFF.